This T cell receptor (beta chain) came from a study of CD8 T cells in Susac syndrome (dated by TCRdb to about 2019). Context from the whole study: Whether CD8+ T cell activation and differentiation in Susac syndrome was antigen driven was tested using repertoire sequencing.

V was cut back by 9 bases and J by 1 base, leaving a gap of 16 bases between them. Including cysteine and phenylalanine, the CDR3 has 14 amino acids. CDR3 DNA is the only sequence kept; it has 42 bases, read in frame from the first base. CDR1 is given as SNHLY and CDR2 as FYNNEI, both from the germline V gene. Peripheral blood CD8+ and CD4+ T cells from healthy donors, Susac syndrome patients and multiple sclerosis patients were profiled by high-throughput TCR beta sequencing. Healthy donors were age- and sex-matched controls. CD8+ TEMRA cells were enriched by FACS, while bulk CD8+ and CD4+ T cells were purified by magnetic negative isolation. Blood was drawn into EDTA tubes, processed within 24 hours, and PBMCs were isolated by density gradient centrifugation. PBMCs intended for TCR sequencing were frozen in liquid nitrogen and were later thawed in a 37 degrees C water bath. The sorted or isolated CD4+, CD8+ and CD8+ TEMRA cells reached a purity of at least 90%.

RNA was extracted using the RNeasy kit, and roughly 0.5 to 1 ug of the RNA was reverse transcribed with random hexamers. The immunoSEQ multiplex PCR assay, which covers 54 Vbeta and 13 Jbeta segments, was used to amplify TCR beta CDR3 regions. To correct PCR amplification bias, a synthetic template baseline was used for both primer optimization and computational correction. Regarding the original processing steps: Reads were annotated to V, D and J genes per IMGT and analyzed with immunoSEQ Analyzer, keeping only productive sequences. Clonality was computed as one minus Shannon entropy normalized by log2 of the number of productive unique sequences. For each patient and control, public and private clones were evaluated among the 100 most prevalent clones. Susac-specific clones were defined as absent from healthy and MS cohorts, over a thousand published viral clones and other ImmuneACCESS disease sequences. The public reads were run again by TCRdb, first through fastp at Q25 and then through MiXCR, and only productive beta chains were kept. Under each unique CDR3 protein, matching rows form one entry showing the most common genes and DNA. TCRdb, not the authors, supplied the V and J calls. This sample is represented by about 120,000 distinct CDR3 sequences; 92% of them were singletons. Roughly 0.15% of the sample rests with the top ten.

There are a few counts of this clonotype. Its recognized antigen is unknown. Within one base of it there is no much larger clone, and no base qualities were kept. Summary of the overall study and its limitations: The number of individuals in the TCR sequencing and HLA analysis was acknowledged as relatively small.

Sequencing used CD4+ T cells from PBMCs. The chain is assembled from TRBV2 and TRBJ2-7; TRBD1 might be the D gene, on 6 matching bases. The receptor's source is a human donor in good health. The CDR3 has the sequence CARDVDSLSYEQYF. The bases are TGTGCCAGGGATGTGGACAGTCTGTCCTACGAGCAGTACTTC.